The 17 T cell receptor beta chains below all came from one sample that was sequenced in a study of blood T cell repertoires in COVID-19 (dated by TCRdb to 2019 to 2021). Library preparation used the immunoSEQ multiplex PCR assay. Imported from immuneACCESS, the table was reduced by TCRdb to in-frame sequences with V and J called. These copies leave out some clones; in studies compared against another copy, an unresolved V gene accounts for under half, and the cause of the remainder is not known. This sample is represented by about 70,000 clones; roughly 89% of them were singletons. The ten largest account for more than 15% of the sample. Sample: peripheral blood. The receptors were sampled from a woman older than 75 with acute or convalescent COVID-19.

This chain links TRBV6-2 or TRBV6-3 with TRBJ2-7, with D possibly TRBD2 on 6 matching bases. The V gene's germline CDR1 is MNHEY and CDR2 SVGEGT. The CDR3 is 15 residues long. Trimming cost V 0 bases and J 4 bases, with 13 bases left between them. The CDR3 region is CASSYSSGDGYEQYF. The CDR3 bases are TGTGCCAGCAGTTACTCGTCGGGGGACGGATACGAGCAGTACTTC.

V usage is TRBV6-1 and J usage is TRBJ2-7; TRBD1 aligns across 7 bases. The junction had 7 bases not matched to a gene; V was cut back by 1 base and J by 4 bases. The V gene's germline CDR1 is MNHNS and CDR2 SASEGT. CDR3 length equals 15 residues. CDR3 nucleotide sequence: TGTGCCAGCAGTGAAGGACAGGGCATTACGTACGAGCAGTACTTC. It is translated as CASSEGQGITYEQYF.

The chain carries TRBV29-1 and TRBJ1-1, with 7 bases aligning to TRBD1. CDR3 length equals 14 residues. J was trimmed by 7 bases and V by 1 base; bases with no gene match: 9. CDR1 SQVTM and CDR2 ANQGSEA come from the germline V gene. CDR3 sequence (DNA): TGCAGCGTTGAAGGGAGACTAGACAGGGTTGAAGCTTTCTTT. It translates to CSVEGRLDRVEAFF.

J is TRBJ1-3 and V is TRBV5-6; weak D call: TRBD1 (6 bases). Trimming took off 4 bases at V and 0 bases at J, with 14 bases between the two ends. Germline-derived CDR1 and CDR2 are SGHDT and YYEEEE. This CDR3 contains 16 residues. The CDR3 nucleotides read TGTGCCAGCAGCCGGACAGTTCAAACCTCTGGAAACACCATATATTTT. It translates to CASSRTVQTSGNTIYF.

This clone was recorded only once. The rearrangement joins TRBV15 to TRBJ2-1; weak D call: TRBD2 (6 bases). The V gene's germline CDR1 is LNHNV and CDR2 YYDKDF (reference sequence). V shed 5 bases and J shed 4 bases, with 12 bases lying between them. The CDR3 consists of 14 residues. The CDR3 bases are TGTGCCACCAGCGCGGCTAGCGCATACAATGAGCAGTTCTTC. Translating gives CATSAASAYNEQFF.

The chain recombines TRBV18 with TRBJ1-1, with D unclear. V lost 4 bases to trimming and J lost 7 bases, with 7 bases between them. Germline-derived CDR1 and CDR2 are KGHSH and LQKENI. This CDR3 has 11 amino acids. The CDR3 region is CASSRAHEAFF. As DNA, the CDR3 is TGTGCCAGCTCACGGGCGCATGAAGCTTTCTTT.

This clone has more than one count but fewer than ten. The chain carries TRBV4-1 and TRBJ2-5; 12 bases fit TRBD2. Trimming cost V 0 bases and J 5 bases; bases outside gene matches: 4. The CDR3 spans 16 residues. Germline CDR1 is MGHRA and CDR2 is YSYEKL. CDR3 DNA: TGCGCCAGCAGCCAAGAAGGGGGACTAGCGGGCGAGACCCAGTACTTC. This sequence encodes CASSQEGGLAGETQYF.

This clone has only a few counts. The J gene is TRBJ2-2, the V gene TRBV18; a weak D match, TRBD2 (6 bases). The CDR3 spans 15 residues. With 6 bases removed from V and 6 bases from J, the gap between germline ends came to 17 bases. Germline values: CDR1 KGHSH, CDR2 LQKENI. As DNA, the CDR3 is TGTGCCAGCTCCCCCGGCGGGGTCCAGGCCGGGGAGCTGTTTTTT. This gives the protein CASSPGGVQAGELFF. The whole variable domain, filled in from reference TRBV18 and TRBJ2-2, reads NAGVMQNPRHLVRRRGQEARLRCSPMKGHSHVYWYRQLPEEGLKFMVYLQKENIIDESGMPKERFSAEFPKEGPSILRIQQVVRGDSAAYFCASSPGGVQAGELFFGEGSRLTVL.

The CDR3 loop reads CASSLPLPGYGYTF. CDR3 nucleotide sequence: TGTGCCAGCAGTTTGCCCCTTCCCGGCTATGGCTACACCTTC. The V and J genes are TRBV28 and TRBJ1-2; D call uncertain. CDR1 and CDR2 (germline): MDHEN, SYDVKM. The CDR3 length is 14 residues. Between the trimmed V and J ends, which lost 3 bases and 4 bases, there was a span of 12 bases.

V is TRBV10-1 and J is TRBJ2-1; TRBD2 matches at 8 bases. Losses at the gene ends were 3 bases for V and 4 bases for J; bases not matched to a gene: 5. CDR1 and CDR2 from the germline V gene are WNHNN and SYGVQD (reference sequence). The CDR3 contains 15 residues. CDR3: CASSDQRGSYNEQFF. Written as DNA, the CDR3 is TGCGCCAGCAGTGATCAGCGGGGGTCATACAATGAGCAGTTCTTC.

The chain recombines TRBV5-1 with TRBJ1-1; 11 positions agree with TRBD1. Losses at the gene ends were 4 bases for V and 5 bases for J; bases not matched to a gene: 7. Germline CDR1 reads SGHRS; CDR2 reads YFSETQ. CDR3 length: 15 residues. The CDR3: CASSPPGQGGTEAFF. The CDR3 nucleotides read TGCGCCAGCAGCCCTCCGGGACAGGGGGGAACTGAAGCTTTCTTT.

The J gene is TRBJ2-4, the V gene TRBV4-1; tentative D call: TRBD2 (6 bases). The ends were cut back, 0 bases at V and 0 bases at J, with 12 bases in the middle. CDR3 length: 17 residues. CDR1 and CDR2 from the germline V gene are MGHRA and YSYEKL. The DNA for the CDR3 is TGCGCCAGCAGCCAAGAGACTAGATTACTAGCCAAAAACATTCAGTACTTC. It codes for CASSQETRLLAKNIQYF.

The chain carries TRBV30 and TRBJ1-2, with 8 bases fitting TRBD1. Germline CDR1 is GTSNPN and CDR2 is SVGIG (reference sequence). V shed 2 bases and J 13 bases; nucleotides not matched to a gene: 18. This CDR3 region has 15 residues. The CDR3 sequence: CAWSTRPGTGSVSTF. The CDR3 nucleotides are TGTGCCTGGAGTACTCGCCCCGGGACAGGCTCGGTGTCCACCTTC.

J is TRBJ1-3 and V is TRBV4-2; D not certain. V gave up 4 bases and J gave up 0 bases, with 7 bases separating them. The CDR3 has 14 amino acids. In germline, CDR1 is LGHNA, CDR2 YNFKEQ. The CDR3 region has the DNA TGTGCCAGCAGCCCAGAACTCTCTGGAAACACCATATATTTT. Translation: CASSPELSGNTIYF.

This chain connects TRBV5-8 to TRBJ1-4, with D unresolved. The CDR3 runs 15 residues. Looked up from germline, CDR1 is SGHTS and CDR2 is YDEGEE. Trimming removed 2 bases from V and 6 bases from J, with 14 bases in between. CDR3: CASSLPGSIHEKLFF. The CDR3 nucleotides read TGTGCCAGCAGCTTACCGGGGTCGATCCATGAAAAACTGTTTTTT.

CDR3 sequence: CASSLKAESTGIQYF. CDR3 in DNA: TGTGCCAGCAGCTTGAAGGCAGAAAGCACGGGGATTCAGTACTTC. The rearrangement links TRBV5-4 to TRBJ2-4; D perhaps matches TRBD2 (5 bases). The V end was cut by 1 base, the J end by 10 bases, with 18 bases between. The CDR3 extends over 15 amino acids. Germline V gene sequence: CDR1 SGHNT, CDR2 YYREEE (reference sequence).

This CDR3 is CASSYGTGRNEQYF. DNA of the CDR3: TGTGCCAGCAGTTACGGTACAGGGAGAAACGAGCAGTACTTC. This chain links TRBV6-6 with TRBJ2-7, with a possible D match to TRBD1 (6 bases). V lost 2 bases to trimming and J lost 5 bases, with 13 bases between them. This CDR3 spans 14 amino acids. Germline loops: CDR1 MNHNY, CDR2 SVGAGI (reference sequence).